Detailed here is one T cell receptor (beta chain). The V gene's germline CDR1 is SGHDT and CDR2 YYEEEE. The CDR3 contains 14 residues. J gave up 3 bases and V 7 bases, and 8 bases lay outside the gene matches. The data originate from a study of blood T cell repertoires in COVID-19. Overall study: The samples span acute and convalescent COVID-19 from the United States, Italy and Spain. Sample material is recorded as cDNA or gDNA derived from T cells, B-cell-depleted T cells, or PBMCs.

In the original workflow: From reference gene primer amplification, estimates of nucleated cell counts were derived. Profiling relied on immunoSEQ multiplex PCR, and the TCRdb table lists in-frame clones only, not all of them. V, J and clone size are those of that table, while D and trimming were read from the DNA. The data hold 140,000 or so clones, with about 83% observed a single time. Seattle patient enrollment occurred during active infection, with longitudinal follow-up thereafter. The source of this sequence is a man aged 30 to 39 with COVID-19, enrolled during active disease. V and J are TRBV5-6 and TRBJ1-2, with 8 bases lining up with TRBD1. Sample: peripheral blood. The CDR3 region has the DNA TGTGCCAGCCTTCGGACAGGGAAGGACTATGGCTACACCTTC. It is translated as CASLRTGKDYGYTF. Combining the CDR3 with reference TRBV5-6 and TRBJ1-2 gives the whole variable domain DAGVTQSPTHLIKTRGQQVTLRCSPKSGHDTVSWYQQALGQGPQFIFQYYEEEERQRGNFPDRFSGHQFPNYSSELNVNALLLGDSALYLCASLRTGKDYGYTFGSGTRLTVV.